This T cell receptor (beta chain) was sequenced in a study of identifying expanded T cells in peripheral blood. CDR1 is MRHNA, CDR2 SNTAGT, per germline. With 2 bases clipped from V and 0 bases from J, the junction kept 15 bases outside the gene matches. The CDR3 has 19 residues. Sequencing was performed with immunoSEQ multiplex PCR; in TCRdb, only in-frame clones are kept and a portion is missing. The table shows around 100,000 clones, with around nine tenths occurring only once. The sample taken for sequencing was blood. The sequence was collected from a person between 18 and 70 years old in good health. The chain recombines TRBV6-4 with TRBJ2-5, with 7 bases matching TRBD2. As DNA, the CDR3 is TGTGCCAGCAGTGACAAAGAGGCTAGCGGATCCCTGTACCAAGAGACCCAGTACTTC. Translating gives CASSDKEASGSLYQETQYF.